This paragraph reports one T cell receptor beta chain. Its matching antigen is unknown. The data belong to a study of cytomegalovirus exposure and HLA in healthy donors. Findings and caveats of the study: A reported reduction in N-insertions relative to the 666-donor mean was seen in an Asian-associated ancestry cluster in a later analysis.

V dropped 1 base and J dropped 4 bases, with 11 bases sitting between them. CDR1 SGHNT and CDR2 YYREEE come from the germline V gene (reference sequence). This CDR3 contains 14 residues. The study ran its PCR with 60 Vbeta and 13 Jbeta primers. The data were produced by immunoSEQ multiplex PCR, yet TCRdb's version contains in-frame clones alone and is incomplete. This sample contains 20,000 to 25,000 clones. This clonotype was obtained from a male donor in good health and CMV-seropositive. V usage is TRBV5-4 and J usage is TRBJ1-2; D call uncertain. Sequencing was carried out using PBMCs. The CDR3 DNA reads as TGTGCCAGCAGCTTGAGCCCAAGACTCTATGGCTACACCTTC. The encoded protein is CASSLSPRLYGYTF.